The clone carrying this TCR beta chain was seen a few times. Each patient experienced a relapse that followed autologous stem cell transplantation, and brentuximab vedotin exposure varied. Here immunoSEQ multiplex PCR was the method, and the copy in TCRdb shows in-frame clones only, minus some. The repertoire includes more than 90,000 clones, about four fifths of them detected once, and about 16% sits in the top ten. The data stem from a study of PD-1 blockade in classical Hodgkin lymphoma. V was trimmed by 2 bases and J by 8 bases, leaving 12 bases between them. Germline-derived CDR1 and CDR2 are GTSNPN and SVGIG (reference sequence). The CDR3 covers 12 residues.

Specimen: peripheral blood mononuclear cells (PBMCs), collected before the second cycle of nivolumab. The origin of this receptor is a human donor with classical Hodgkin lymphoma. The chain uses TRBV30 and TRBJ1-2; D gene ambiguous. The CDR3 region has the DNA TGTGCCTGGAGTCCCACATTAGTGGGCTACACCTTC. Translation: CAWSPTLVGYTF.